Sequencing of this T cell receptor (beta chain) was carried out in a study of CD8 T cells in ankylosing spondylitis. Regarding the study as a whole: In reactive arthritis synovial fluid and blood, some motif variants had been reported before. A motif in TCR beta, a set of several highly homologous variants, appeared characteristic of ankylosing spondylitis blood. The authors reported significant enrichment of disease-linked clones in matched ankylosing spondylitis synovial fluid. CD8+ cells made up the disease-linked clones, which were relatively rare in peripheral blood.

From the 5' RACE reads, TCRdb called clonotypes with MiXCR, one entry per CDR3 protein. The table shows roughly 700,000 distinct CDR3 sequences, with around a fifth occurring only once. This clonotype has more than one count but fewer than ten. The antigen is undetermined. CDR3 length: 14 residues. V lost 5 bases and J lost 5, with 13 bases in between. Germline assignment: CDR1 SEHNR and CDR2 FQNEAQ (reference sequence). This clonotype was sampled from a male donor with ankylosing spondylitis. What was sequenced was blood, either unsorted or a sorted T cell fraction (not recorded which). The chain joins TRBV7-9 to TRBJ2-1; weak D call: TRBD2 (6 bases). The CDR3 protein is CASSTPLANNEQFF. DNA for the CDR3: TGTGCCAGCAGCACGCCACTAGCAAACAATGAGCAGTTCTTC.